This TCR beta chain was retrieved from a study of Ad26.COV2.S vaccination and SARS-CoV-2 variants. Study overall: Intramuscular Ad26.COV2.S doses were given once or twice, 56 days apart.

This CDR3 is 15 amino acids long. The V gene lost 4 bases and the J gene lost 5 bases, with 15 bases spanning the gap. The germline gives CDR1 SGHRS, CDR2 YFSETQ. Sequenced by immunoSEQ multiplex PCR; TCRdb stores in-frame clones only, minus some. Of some 340,000 clones in the sample, around four fifths are singletons; the top ten hold 2% to 2.5%. The treatment: some 20 received Ad26.COV2.S at low or high dose, single or two shots; roughly 5 received placebo; per-sample allocation not given. Specimens were obtained on day 63 following the first vaccine or placebo injection. The chain combines TRBV5-1 with TRBJ1-4; tentative D call: TRBD1 (6 bases). This receptor was identified in a person aged 18 to 65 who received the Ad26.COV2.S COVID-19 vaccine or a placebo. The specimen comprised peripheral blood, sampled in a trial of Ad26.COV2.S vaccine versus placebo. CDR3 DNA: TGCGCCAGCAGCCCGTACCGGGACACAAATGAAAAACTGTTTTTT. It translates to CASSPYRDTNEKLFF.